Listed below are T cell receptor beta chains from one sample, sequenced in a study of T cells after yellow fever vaccination. From the 5' RACE reads, TCRdb called clonotypes with MiXCR, one entry per CDR3 protein. The table has some 290,000 distinct CDR3 sequences, approximately 12% seen once. Sequences were derived from CD4+ T cells sorted from PBMCs, sampled 45 days after the yellow fever booster vaccination. The receptors here all came from a man aged 18 to 30 who received the YFV17D yellow fever vaccine. CDR3s include the opening cysteine and the closing phenylalanine or tryptophan. Fields, in order: V gene, clone size, D gene, J gene, CDR3 protein, CDR3 DNA. A D gene is named only where the DNA matches it firmly. Only part of the rows carry a size: once, few, many, or a class if the clone is expanded.

>TRBV28|many|NA|TRBJ2-1
CASRRWTVNEQFF
TGTGCCAGCAGACGTTGGACGGTCAATGAGCAGTTCTTC
>TRBV7-2|few|NA|TRBJ2-6
CASSFRLAGANVLTF
TGTGCCAGCAGCTTTAGACTAGCTGGGGCCAACGTCCTGACTTTC
>TRBV12-3/TRBV12-4|few|NA|TRBJ1-5
CASSPWQNQPQHF
TGTGCCAGCAGTCCCTGGCAAAATCAGCCCCAGCATTTT
>TRBV7-3|many|NA|TRBJ2-1
CASSPGANNEQFF
TGTGCCAGCAGCCCGGGGGCAAACAATGAGCAGTTCTTC
>TRBV7-9|many|NA|TRBJ2-1
CASSLAIQNNEQFF
TGTGCCAGCAGCTTAGCCATCCAAAACAATGAGCAGTTCTTC
>TRBV12-3/TRBV12-4|many|TRBD2|TRBJ2-1
CASFPAGGSSEQFF
TGTGCCAGCTTTCCAGCGGGGGGGTCGTCTGAGCAGTTCTTC
>TRBV5-6|NA|NA|TRBJ2-6
CASSLGAGSNVLTF
TGTGCCAGCAGCTTGGGCGCGGGGTCCAACGTCCTGACTTTC
>TRBV7-9|few|TRBD2|TRBJ2-3
CASSVLAGGPGTDTQYF
TGTGCCAGCAGCGTACTAGCGGGGGGGCCCGGCACAGATACGCAGTATTTT
>TRBV5-1|many|NA|TRBJ2-1
CASSLAGATFPGDEQFF
TGCGCCAGCAGCTTGGCCGGCGCGACTTTCCCGGGGGATGAGCAGTTCTTC
>TRBV4-3|NA|TRBD2|TRBJ2-5
CASSQDLAGGLETQYF
TGTGCCAGCAGCCAAGACCTAGCGGGGGGGCTCGAGACCCAGTACTTC
>TRBV28|few|NA|TRBJ2-1
CASSGGPAYNEQFF
TGTGCCAGCAGTGGGGGACCTGCCTACAATGAGCAGTTCTTC
>TRBV19|many|TRBD1|TRBJ1-5
CASYGTGEFSPQHF
TGTGCCAGTTATGGGACAGGCGAGTTTTCGCCCCAGCATTTT
>TRBV11-1|few|NA|TRBJ2-3
CASSPRQSDTQYF
TGTGCCAGCAGCCCCCGACAGTCAGATACGCAGTATTTT
>TRBV6-2/TRBV6-3|few|NA|TRBJ2-5
CASRSVAQETQYF
TGTGCCAGCAGGTCCGTTGCTCAAGAGACCCAGTACTTC
>TRBV9|NA|TRBD1|TRBJ2-1
CASRPTGTGGDEQFF
TGTGCCAGCAGACCCACCGGGACAGGGGGCGATGAGCAGTTCTTC
>TRBV18|few|TRBD1|TRBJ1-1
CASSPLDRGNKLNTEAFF
TGTGCCAGCTCACCCCTTGACAGGGGCAACAAGTTGAACACTGAAGCTTTCTTT
>TRBV10-3|NA|NA|TRBJ2-5
CAISEGETQYF
TGTGCCATCAGTGAGGGAGAGACCCAGTACTTC
>TRBV4-2|NA|NA|TRBJ2-1
CASSQDGREREQFF
TGTGCCAGCAGCCAAGATGGCAGGGAGAGAGAGCAGTTCTTC
>TRBV12-3/TRBV12-4|few|NA|TRBJ1-2
CASSYGGSNYGYTF
TGTGCCAGCAGTTACGGCGGGAGCAACTATGGCTACACCTTC
>TRBV14|few|NA|TRBJ2-1
CASSRGTNNEQFF
TGTGCCAGCAGCCGGGGGACCAACAATGAGCAGTTCTTC
>TRBV6-1|NA|NA|TRBJ1-5
CASSEALGISNQPQHF
TGTGCCAGCAGTGAAGCGTTGGGTATCAGCAATCAGCCCCAGCATTTT
>TRBV6-5|few|TRBD1|TRBJ2-5
CASRGDRGGRETQYF
TGTGCCAGCAGAGGGGACAGGGGGGGTCGAGAGACCCAGTACTTC
>TRBV2|NA|NA|TRBJ1-6
CASSDLSPLHF
TGTGCCAGCAGTGATTTATCACCCCTCCACTTT
>TRBV20-1|few|NA|TRBJ2-5
CSARDRAGVGETQYF
TGCAGTGCTAGAGATCGGGCCGGGGTCGGAGAGACCCAGTACTTC
>TRBV15|few|NA|TRBJ2-6
CATSRDLPGARSGANVLTF
TGTGCCACCAGCAGAGATCTTCCGGGGGCTAGGTCTGGGGCCAACGTCCTGACTTTC
>TRBV29-1|few|NA|TRBJ1-2
CSVEFREPYGYTF
TGCAGCGTTGAATTCAGGGAACCGTATGGCTACACCTTC
>TRBV7-2|many|TRBD2|TRBJ2-1
CASTQRGGRYNEQFF
TGTGCCAGCACTCAGCGGGGGGGCCGGTACAATGAGCAGTTCTTC
>TRBV4-1|NA|NA|TRBJ1-2
CASSQGELNPAGYTF
TGCGCCAGCAGCCAAGGGGAACTAAACCCAGCTGGCTACACCTTC
>TRBV10-3|few|NA|TRBJ2-2
CAISGSPGELFF
TGTGCCATCAGTGGGTCCCCCGGGGAGCTGTTTTTT
>TRBV28|many|NA|TRBJ2-3
CASSLLVPRITDTQYF
TGTGCCAGCAGCCTCTTGGTCCCAAGGATCACAGATACGCAGTATTTT
>TRBV6-9|NA|NA|TRBJ2-2
CASRPGLRSNTGELFF
TGTGCCAGCAGGCCGGGACTCCGATCAAACACCGGGGAGCTGTTTTTT
>TRBV7-2|once|NA|TRBJ1-2
CASSSGLGYGYTF
TGTGCCAGCAGCTCAGGCTTAGGGTATGGCTACACCTTC
>TRBV5-6|NA|NA|TRBJ1-1
CASSFLQDPGGHLVTEAFF
TGTGCCAGCAGCTTCCTACAAGACCCCGGAGGACACTTGGTCACTGAAGCTTTCTTT
>TRBV12-3/TRBV12-4|few|TRBD2|TRBJ2-5
CASTTGLAGGYQETQYF
TGTGCCAGCACCACCGGACTAGCGGGGGGATACCAAGAGACCCAGTACTTC
>TRBV19|NA|NA|TRBJ2-7
CASSSPDISYEQYF
TGTGCCAGTAGTTCCCCTGACATTTCCTACGAGCAGTACTTC
>TRBV24-1|NA|TRBD1|TRBJ2-1
CATKSVVARGPNEQFF
TGTGCCACCAAAAGTGTTGTAGCCAGGGGGCCTAATGAGCAGTTCTTC
>TRBV5-5|many|NA|TRBJ1-2
CASSQGVYGYTF
TGTGCCAGCAGCCAGGGAGTCTATGGCTACACCTTC
>TRBV7-3|NA|TRBD2|TRBJ2-3
CASSLTVRRAGGVDTQYF
TGTGCCAGCAGCTTAACGGTCCGGAGAGCGGGGGGTGTAGATACGCAGTATTTT
>TRBV4-3|NA|NA|TRBJ2-1
CASSQDRLATEQFF
TGCGCCAGCAGCCAAGATCGCCTAGCAACTGAGCAGTTCTTC
>TRBV6-2/TRBV6-3|few|NA|TRBJ2-2
CASSYGVVELFF
TGTGCCAGCAGTTACGGTGTGGTGGAGCTGTTTTTT
>TRBV30|few|NA|TRBJ1-6
CAGAGTDNSPLHF
TGTGCCGGAGCCGGGACGGATAATTCACCCCTCCACTTT
>TRBV5-1|NA|NA|TRBJ1-2
CASSFDTNYGYTF
TGCGCCAGCAGCTTTGACACGAACTATGGCTACACCTTC
>TRBV10-3|NA|NA|TRBJ2-3
CAISPRTAGGTDTQYF
TGTGCCATCAGCCCCCGGACCGCCGGCGGCACAGATACGCAGTATTTT
>TRBV7-3|few|NA|TRBJ1-1
CASSNKGRGGGTEAFF
TGTGCCAGCAGCAACAAAGGACGGGGAGGAGGCACTGAAGCTTTCTTT
>TRBV15|few|NA|TRBJ2-3
CATSATGNTQYF
TGTGCCACCAGCGCGACCGGGAATACGCAGTATTTT
>TRBV5-4|few|TRBD2|TRBJ2-1
CASSSGGTSSLLEQFF
TGTGCCAGCAGTTCGGGAGGGACCTCCTCTCTTCTTGAGCAGTTCTTC
>TRBV5-6|NA|NA|TRBJ2-7
CASSTGSPEQYF
TGTGCCAGCAGCACAGGGTCTCCAGAGCAGTACTTC
>TRBV7-2|NA|NA|TRBJ1-4
CASSPGANVGEKLFF
TGTGCCAGCAGCCCCGGGGCCAACGTGGGAGAAAAACTGTTTTTT
>TRBV5-1|NA|TRBD1|TRBJ1-1
CASSRTGAGTEAFF
TGCGCCAGCAGCCGTACAGGGGCTGGAACTGAAGCTTTCTTT
>TRBV6-5|few|NA|TRBJ1-2
CASRPQGGYYGYTF
TGTGCCAGCAGACCACAGGGCGGTTACTATGGCTACACCTTC
>TRBV5-1|many|TRBD1|TRBJ2-2
CASARTGGSTGELFF
TGCGCCAGCGCGCGGACAGGGGGCAGCACCGGGGAGCTGTTTTTT
>TRBV5-1|many|TRBD1|TRBJ2-1
CASSLQWDREFGEQFF
TGCGCCAGCAGCTTGCAATGGGACAGGGAATTTGGTGAGCAGTTCTTC
>TRBV21-1|many|NA|TRBJ1-3
CASSTTGSSGNTIYF
TGTGCCAGCAGCACGACAGGGTCCTCTGGAAACACCATATATTTT
>TRBV12-3/TRBV12-4|many|NA|TRBJ1-1
CASSLIEVLGTEAFF
TGTGCCAGCAGTTTGATCGAGGTACTTGGGACTGAAGCTTTCTTT